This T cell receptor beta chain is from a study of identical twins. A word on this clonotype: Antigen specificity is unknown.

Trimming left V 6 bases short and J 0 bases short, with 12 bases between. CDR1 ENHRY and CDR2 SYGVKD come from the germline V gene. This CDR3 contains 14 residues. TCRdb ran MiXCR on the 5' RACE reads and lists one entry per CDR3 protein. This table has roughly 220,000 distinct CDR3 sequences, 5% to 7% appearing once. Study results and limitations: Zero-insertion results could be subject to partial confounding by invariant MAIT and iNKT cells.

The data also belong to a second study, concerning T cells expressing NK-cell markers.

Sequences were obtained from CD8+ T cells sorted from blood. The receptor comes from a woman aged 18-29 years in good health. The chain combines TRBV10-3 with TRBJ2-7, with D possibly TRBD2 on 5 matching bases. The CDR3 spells CAIRIAKSSYEQYF. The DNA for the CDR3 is TGTGCCATCAGGATAGCGAAGAGCTCCTACGAGCAGTACTTC.